Included here is one T cell receptor (beta chain) sequence, with context. The antigen is undetermined. These data are taken from a study of T cells in Graves' hyperthyroidism and ophthalmopathy. Study observations and caveats: Patients with ophthalmopathy were separated from those with stable hyperthyroidism by a 13 V-J model.

Any patient presenting with uncontrolled infection, other autoimmune disease, pregnancy or lactation was left out. TCR beta CDR3 sequences were amplified from RNA transcripts. The HTBI primer set served for first-round RT-PCR of the TCR CDR3. TCRdb called the multiplex PCR reads again in MiXCR, with one record for every CDR3 protein. The table includes around 350,000 distinct CDR3 sequences, 20% to 25% detected once. Trimming stripped 4 bases from V and 0 bases from J, with 11 bases between. Germline V gene data show CDR1 as ENHRY and CDR2 as SYGVKD. The CDR3 loop spans 15 amino acids. This chain joins TRBV10-3 and TRBJ2-3, with a possible D match to TRBD1 (6 bases). The TCR originated in a man in his forties or fifties with Graves' hyperthyroidism. Material for sequencing was blood. The CDR3 DNA sequence: TGTGCCATCAGTGTGGGGGCCGCTAGCACAGATACGCAGTATTTT. Translated, it gives CAISVGAASTDTQYF.